The 19 T cell receptor beta chains below all came from one sample that was sequenced in a study of naive and memory T cell subsets. Overall study findings and caveats: Possibly reflecting memory cells re-expressing CD45RA, a few larger clonotypes occurred in naive repertoires, especially CD8.

These receptors' antigens are unknown. The beta constant-region primer was an equimolar mix of two oligonucleotides covering TRBC1 and TRBC2. Ligated cDNA was amplified by four rounds of PCR with nested alpha and beta constant-region primers and SP2. TCRdb independently ran MiXCR on the UMI-ligation and nested PCR reads; one entry per CDR3 protein. The sample contains 140,000 to 150,000 distinct CDR3 sequences, 22% of which appear only once. The sequenced sample was naive CD4+ T cells from blood. The receptors stem from a human donor in good health.

The chain combines TRBV6-2 or TRBV6-3 with TRBJ2-1, with TRBD2 identical over 11 bases. After removal of 5 bases from V and 2 bases from J, the junction contained 17 bases not matched to a gene. This CDR3 is 20 amino acids long. Germline-derived CDR1 and CDR2 are MNHEY and SVGEGT. CDR3 residues: CASSPSGRLAGGSTYNEQFF. The CDR3 nucleotides read TGTGCCAGCAGTCCCTCGGGAAGGCTAGCGGGAGGCTCCACCTACAATGAGCAGTTCTTC.

This clonotype was detected only a few times. The chain combines TRBV27 with TRBJ1-4, with a tentative D call TRBD1 (5 bases). The CDR3 runs 16 residues. V was pared by 6 bases and J by 2 bases, with 16 bases between. Per germline, CDR1 MNHEY and CDR2 SMNVEV (reference sequence). DNA for the CDR3: TGTGCCAGCAGCCCTAGTGGGACCGAGACTAATGAAAAACTGTTTTTT. Amino acid sequence: CASSPSGTETNEKLFF.

The CDR3 here is CSARGGIRGAEQYF. In DNA, the CDR3 is TGCAGTGCTAGGGGGGGTATCCGTGGGGCCGAGCAGTACTTC. V and J are TRBV20-1 and TRBJ2-7, with D possibly TRBD2 on 6 matching bases. The CDR3 extends over 14 amino acids. Deletions cut 3 bases from V and 6 bases from J, with 18 bases between. Germline V gene data show CDR1 as DFQATT and CDR2 as SNEGSKA (reference sequence).

The chain uses TRBV28 and TRBJ1-5; D unresolved. Trimming left V 7 bases short and J 6 bases short, with 13 bases between. The CDR3 totals 13 residues. Germline V gene data show CDR1 as MDHEN and CDR2 as SYDVKM. CDR3 sequence (DNA): TGTGCCAGCACTCCTGGGGTGGGTCAGCCCCAGCATTTT. Protein: CASTPGVGQPQHF.

This clonotype was observed a handful of times. For the CDR3, the DNA is TGCAGTGCTCCGAAGCGGGAGGGCCTGACAGATACGCAGTATTTT. This gives the protein CSAPKREGLTDTQYF. This chain joins TRBV20-1 and TRBJ2-3; TRBD2 agrees at 10 bases. V lost 5 bases, J lost 3 bases, and 8 bases stayed unmatched. Per germline, CDR1 DFQATT and CDR2 SNEGSKA (reference sequence). This CDR3 is built from 15 residues.

This rearrangement joins TRBV29-1 to TRBJ2-5, with 10 bases lining up with TRBD1. CDR3 size: 15 residues. Germline CDR1 SQVTM, CDR2 ANQGSEA. After removal of 6 bases from V and 2 bases from J, the junction contained 9 bases not matched to a gene. The CDR3 region has the DNA TGCAGCGTCAAGCACGGGACAGGGGTTCAAGAGACCCAGTACTTC. Its translation: CSVKHGTGVQETQYF.

This sequence joins TRBV5-1 and TRBJ2-1, with 7 bases matching TRBD1. This CDR3 contains 14 residues. Trimming took 4 bases from V and 2 from J; bases not matched to a gene: 3. CDR1 is SGHRS, CDR2 YFSETQ, per germline. This CDR3 is CASSPGQTYNEQFF. DNA of the CDR3: TGCGCCAGCAGCCCGGGACAGACCTACAATGAGCAGTTCTTC.

This clonotype has a handful of counts. This chain uses TRBV20-1 with TRBJ2-5, with 14 nucleotides matching TRBD2. Germline V gene sequence: CDR1 DFQATT, CDR2 SNEGSKA (reference sequence). This CDR3 has 16 amino acids. V lost 5 bases and J lost 0; bases outside the gene matches: 5. The CDR3 here is CSASRLAGGYQETQYF. For the CDR3, the DNA is TGCAGTGCTTCTCGACTAGCGGGAGGGTACCAAGAGACCCAGTACTTC.

The J gene is TRBJ1-1, the V gene TRBV7-8; perhaps TRBD1 as D (6 bases). V was clipped by 1 base and J by 0 bases, with 9 bases between them. CDR1 is SGHVS, CDR2 FQNEAQ, per germline. The length of the CDR3 is 15 residues. The CDR3 nucleotides read TGTGCCAGCAGCTTAGTAAGGGGGATGAACACTGAAGCTTTCTTT. As protein: CASSLVRGMNTEAFF.

The rearrangement links TRBV7-9 to TRBJ2-7; possibly TRBD2 for D (5 bases). Germline CDR1 is SEHNR and CDR2 is FQNEAQ (reference sequence). V lost 8 bases and J lost 3, with 11 bases in between. The length of the CDR3 is 12 residues. CDR3 in amino acids: CASEGSIYEQYF. The CDR3 bases are TGTGCCAGCGAGGGATCCATCTACGAGCAGTACTTC.

A single count supports this clonotype. V is TRBV2 and J is TRBJ2-7; 7 bases are a match to TRBD1. This CDR3 comprises 14 residues. Germline V CDR1 and CDR2: SNHLY, FYNNEI. With 8 bases clipped from V and 5 bases from J, the junction kept 12 bases outside the gene matches. The CDR3 DNA follows: TGTGCCAGCGCCCGGGACAGTTCCTTTGACGAGCAGTACTTC. This gives the protein CASARDSSFDEQYF.

The chain carries TRBV6-5 and TRBJ1-4; D not resolved. The CDR3 covers 11 residues. CDR1 and CDR2 from the germline V gene are MNHEY and SVGAGI. With 6 bases removed from V and 11 bases from J, the gap between germline ends came to 10 bases. As DNA, the CDR3 is TGTGCCAGCAGGCACTTAGAGAAACTGTTTTTT. This codes for CASRHLEKLFF.

The chain has TRBV6-2 or TRBV6-3 and TRBJ1-2, with a weak D call TRBD1 (5 bases). V lost 3 bases to trimming and J lost 2 bases, with 10 bases between them. CDR1 is MNHEY, CDR2 SVGEGT, per germline. This CDR3 comprises 14 residues. Here the CDR3 reads CASSYSGRNYGYTF. DNA of the CDR3: TGTGCCAGCAGTTATTCAGGGAGAAACTATGGCTACACCTTC.

The table lists this clonotype with a few counts. V is TRBV12-5 and J is TRBJ2-1; 14 bases are shared with TRBD2. CDR1 and CDR2 from the germline V gene are LGHNT and FRNRAP. The junction had 2 bases not matched to a gene; V was cut back by 0 bases and J by 1 base. The CDR3 runs 18 residues. The CDR3 DNA follows: TGTGCTAGTGGTTTGGTGCGACTAGCGGGAGGGTCCTACAATGAGCAGTTCTTC. This encodes CASGLVRLAGGSYNEQFF.

CDR3 sequence reads: CSAGAGGFSNEQFF. In DNA, the CDR3 is TGCAGCGCCGGAGCGGGAGGATTTTCTAATGAGCAGTTCTTC. The chain employs TRBV29-1 and TRBJ2-1, with 9 bases fitting TRBD2. Germline CDR1 is SQVTM and CDR2 is ANQGSEA. CDR3 length: 14 residues. V lost 7 bases and J lost 7; bases outside the gene matches: 11.

This clonotype was detected only a few times. CDR3 protein: CASSHTGTSGTPYNEQFF. DNA of the CDR3: TGCGCCAGCAGTCACACCGGGACTAGCGGGACGCCGTACAATGAGCAGTTCTTC. V gene TRBV23-1 combines with J gene TRBJ2-1; 13 bases match TRBD2. Being an ORF, TRBV23-1 has a function that is uncertain. J lost 4 bases, V lost 3 bases, and 9 bases had no gene match. This CDR3 contains 18 residues.

The genes are TRBV5-5 and TRBJ1-4, with D perhaps TRBD1 (5 bases). Germline V gene data show CDR1 as SGHKS and CDR2 as YYEKEE (reference sequence). Trimming shortened V by 4 bases and J by 4 bases, and 11 bases separated the two germline ends. The CDR3 is made up of 14 amino acids. DNA for the CDR3: TGTGCCAGCAGCGTGGGACCGATTAATGAAAAACTGTTTTTT. Translating it yields CASSVGPINEKLFF.

This clonotype was found a few times. The chain employs TRBV12-3 or TRBV12-4 and TRBJ1-2, with 8 positions matching TRBD1. With 5 bases clipped from V and 8 bases from J, the junction kept 10 bases outside the gene matches. The CDR3 is 14 amino acids. CDR3 loop: CASSPTGVPRGYTF. CDR3 coding DNA: TGTGCCAGCAGTCCGACAGGGGTACCTCGGGGCTACACCTTC.

This clonotype was seen many times. The chain recombines TRBV12-5 with TRBJ2-1; TRBD1 might be the D (6 bases). The CDR3 sequence is 15 residues long. Deletions cut 7 bases from V and 5 bases from J, with 18 bases between. Germline lookup yields CDR1 LGHNT and CDR2 FRNRAP. CDR3 coding DNA: TGTGCTAGTGCCTTTCCAGGGGTCAGAGACAATGAGCAGTTCTTC. Its translation is CASAFPGVRDNEQFF.